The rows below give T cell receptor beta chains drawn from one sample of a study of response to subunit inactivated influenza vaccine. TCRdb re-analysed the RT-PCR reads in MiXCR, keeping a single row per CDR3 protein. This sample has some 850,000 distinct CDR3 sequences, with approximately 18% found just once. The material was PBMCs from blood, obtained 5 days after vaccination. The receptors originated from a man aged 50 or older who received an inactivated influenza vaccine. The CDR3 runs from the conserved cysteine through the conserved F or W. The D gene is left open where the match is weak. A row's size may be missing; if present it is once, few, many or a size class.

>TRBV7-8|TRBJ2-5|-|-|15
TGTGCCAGCAGCTTGGCCCTTTCCCGACAAGAGACCCAGTACTTC
CASSLALSRQETQYF
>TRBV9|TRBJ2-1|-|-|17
TGTGCCAGCAGCCCGCAAAAGGGACGCCAAGTCCACAATGAGCAGTTCTTC
CASSPQKGRQVHNEQFF
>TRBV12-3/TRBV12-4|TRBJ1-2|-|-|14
TGTGCCAGCAGTCTCCAAACTGATCGGTATGGCTACACCTTC
CASSLQTDRYGYTF
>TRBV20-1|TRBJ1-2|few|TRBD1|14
TGCAGTGCTACCACAGGGGGCTCTAACTATGGCTACACCTTC
CSATTGGSNYGYTF
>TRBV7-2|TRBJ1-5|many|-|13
TGTGCCAGCAGCTTAGCCGGGAGTCAGCCCCAGCATTTT
CASSLAGSQPQHF
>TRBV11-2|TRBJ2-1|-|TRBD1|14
TGTGCCAGCAGCTTTGACAGGGTCCGGGATGAGCAGTTCTTC
CASSFDRVRDEQFF
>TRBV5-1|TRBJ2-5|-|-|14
TGCGCCAGCAGCTTTAATGGGCCGGAGGAGACCCAGTACTTC
CASSFNGPEETQYF
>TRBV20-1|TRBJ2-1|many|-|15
TGCAGTGCTAGGAAGATCGGAGGGATCTACAATGAGCAGTTCTTC
CSARKIGGIYNEQFF
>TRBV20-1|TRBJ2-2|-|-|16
TGCAGTGCCTCATATGTTGCGGGGGCCATCACCGGGGAGCTGTTTTTT
CSASYVAGAITGELFF
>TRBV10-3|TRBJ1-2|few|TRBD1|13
TGTGCCATCAGGGACAGGGGGCTCGATGGCTACACCTTC
CAIRDRGLDGYTF
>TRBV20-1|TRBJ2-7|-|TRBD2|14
TGCAGTGCCACGCCCCCCGGGACTAGCGGGAGAGGTACCTTC
CSATPPGTSGRGTF
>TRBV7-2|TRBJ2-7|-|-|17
TGTGCCAGCAGCCGATCTGACTGGACAACCACTTCCTACGAGCAGTACTTC
CASSRSDWTTTSYEQYF
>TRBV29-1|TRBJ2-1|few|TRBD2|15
TGCAGCGTTGAAGGTTGGGGGGGGTCCTACAATGAGCAGTTCTTC
CSVEGWGGSYNEQFF
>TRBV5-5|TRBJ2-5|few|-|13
TGTGCCAGCAGCTTTCTTGCAAGCGAGACCCAGTACTTC
CASSFLASETQYF
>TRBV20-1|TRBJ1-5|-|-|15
TGCAGTGCTAGAGATCTCGGGGGGGTCAGTCAGCCCCAGCATTTT
CSARDLGGVSQPQHF
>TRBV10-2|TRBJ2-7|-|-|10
TGCGCCAGCAGTGGCGCCCAGGTTTTCTTC
CASSGAQVFF
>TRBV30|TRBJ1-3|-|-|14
TGTGCCTGGAGCCTCGACACGGGAGGAAACACCATATATTTT
CAWSLDTGGNTIYF
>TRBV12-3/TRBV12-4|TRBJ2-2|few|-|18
TGTGCCAGCAGTCCAGGGTCTCACTTAACCCCGAGCACCGGGGAGCTGTTTTTT
CASSPGSHLTPSTGELFF
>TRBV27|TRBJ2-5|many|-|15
TGTGCCAGCAGTTTATCACGGCAGGGACTAGAGACCCAGTACTTC
CASSLSRQGLETQYF
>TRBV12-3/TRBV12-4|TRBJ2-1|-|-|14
TGTGCCAGCAGGACCCCCGAGCTAATGGGGAAGCAGTTCTTC
CASRTPELMGKQFF
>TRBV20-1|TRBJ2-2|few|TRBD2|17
TGCAGTGCTAGAGATCTCCGACTAGCGGGAGGGACCGGGGAGCTGTTTTTT
CSARDLRLAGGTGELFF
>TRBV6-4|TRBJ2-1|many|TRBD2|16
TGTGCCAGCAGTGACGCTAGCGGCGCCACTTACAATGAGCAGTTCTTC
CASSDASGATYNEQFF
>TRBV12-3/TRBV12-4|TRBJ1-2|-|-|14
TGTGCCAGCAGTTTGGGACGGACTAACTATGGCTACACCTTC
CASSLGRTNYGYTF
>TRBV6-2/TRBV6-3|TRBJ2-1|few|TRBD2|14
TGTGCCAGCAAGCGACTAGCGGGAAGCAATGAGCAGTTCTTC
CASKRLAGSNEQFF
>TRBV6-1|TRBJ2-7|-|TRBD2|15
TGTGCCAGCAGTACAATAGCGGGGGGGCTCTACGAGCAGTACTTC
CASSTIAGGLYEQYF
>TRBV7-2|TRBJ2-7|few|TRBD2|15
TGTGCCAGCAGCACGGGACTAGCGGGGGGAAGCGAGCAGTACTTC
CASSTGLAGGSEQYF
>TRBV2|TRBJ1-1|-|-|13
TGTGCCAGCACCGAGGGGGGGGGTCGGAAAGCTTTCTTT
CASTEGGGRKAFF
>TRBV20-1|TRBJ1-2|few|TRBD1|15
TGCAGTGCTAGAACCCCAGACAGGGAAGCCTATGGCTACACCTTC
CSARTPDREAYGYTF
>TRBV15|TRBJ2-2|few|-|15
TGTGCCACCAGCCCGGGTCAGGCGAACACCGGGGAGCTGTTTTTT
CATSPGQANTGELFF
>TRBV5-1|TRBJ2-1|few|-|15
TGCGCCAGCAGCGGCTACCGTACTTCCTACAATGAGCAGTTCTTC
CASSGYRTSYNEQFF
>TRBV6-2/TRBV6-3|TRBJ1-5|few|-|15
TGTGCCAGCAGTTGGGCAGTAAATAGCAATCAGCCCCAGCATTTT
CASSWAVNSNQPQHF
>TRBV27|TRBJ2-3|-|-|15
TGTGCCAGCAGTTTAACGGGGCGATACACGGGTACGCAGTATTTT
CASSLTGRYTGTQYF
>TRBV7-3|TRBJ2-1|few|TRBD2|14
TGTGCCAGCAGCGAGACTAGCGGGAGTTATGAGCAGTTCTTC
CASSETSGSYEQFF
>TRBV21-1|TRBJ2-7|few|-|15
TGTGCCAGCAGCAAATGGAGGGAGACGGATTGCGAGCAGTACTTC
CASSKWRETDCEQYF
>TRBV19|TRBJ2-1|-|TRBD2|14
TGTGCCAGTAGTATAAGCGGGGGGGCAGGTGAGCAGTTCTTC
CASSISGGAGEQFF
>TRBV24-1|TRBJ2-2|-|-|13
TGTGCCACCAGTGATCCGTCAATCGGGGAGCTGTTTTTT
CATSDPSIGELFF
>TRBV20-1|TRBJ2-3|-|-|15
TGCAGTGCCCCCCGGGGAGGACACGTCCCAGATACGCAGTATTTT
CSAPRGGHVPDTQYF
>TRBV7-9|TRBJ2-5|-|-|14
TGTGCCAGCAGCTTAGTGGCGCAGCAAGAGACCCAGTACTTC
CASSLVAQQETQYF
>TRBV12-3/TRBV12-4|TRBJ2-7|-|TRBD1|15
TGTGCCAGCAGAACCTCCGGGACAGGGGGCCACGAGCAGTACTTC
CASRTSGTGGHEQYF
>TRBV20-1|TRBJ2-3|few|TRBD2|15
TGCAGTGCCCATGGGACTAGCGGGGTAGGAGATACGCAGTATTTT
CSAHGTSGVGDTQYF
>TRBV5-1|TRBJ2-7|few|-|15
TGCGCCAGCAGCTTGGGTATTGTCGGAACCTACGAGCAGTACTTC
CASSLGIVGTYEQYF
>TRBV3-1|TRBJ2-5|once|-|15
TGTGCCAGCAGCCCGGGCAACAGGGTTTCGGAGACCCAGTACTTC
CASSPGNRVSETQYF
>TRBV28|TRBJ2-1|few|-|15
TGTGCCAGCAGTTTGGGTGGGATCGCCTACAATGAGCAGTTCTTC
CASSLGGIAYNEQFF
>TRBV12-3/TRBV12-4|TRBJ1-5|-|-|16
TGTGCCAGCAGTTTTGGGACGCCTTATAGCAATCAGCCCCAGCATTTT
CASSFGTPYSNQPQHF
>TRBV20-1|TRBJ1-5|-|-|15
TGCAGTGCTAGCGTCGGGCACGGCCGCAATCAGCCCCAGCATTTT
CSASVGHGRNQPQHF
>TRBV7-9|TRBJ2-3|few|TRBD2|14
TGTGCCAGCAGCCCCATAGCGGGGGTTGATACGCAGTATTTT
CASSPIAGVDTQYF
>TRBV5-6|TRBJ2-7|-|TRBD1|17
TGTGCCAGCAGCCCTATCCGGGACAGGGGCGAAGCCTACGAGCAGTACTTC
CASSPIRDRGEAYEQYF
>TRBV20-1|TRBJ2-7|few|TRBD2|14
TGCAGTGCTAAACCGGGAGGGCCGGCCTACGAGCAGTACTTC
CSAKPGGPAYEQYF
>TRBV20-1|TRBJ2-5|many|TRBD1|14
TGCAGTGCCCGCGCCTCGACAGGGAGAGAGACCCAGTACTTC
CSARASTGRETQYF
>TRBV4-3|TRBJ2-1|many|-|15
TGCGCCAGCAGCCAAGTTATCGATACCACAAATGAGCAGTTCTTC
CASSQVIDTTNEQFF
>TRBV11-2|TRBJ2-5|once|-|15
TGTGCCAGCAGCTCAGCGAGGCAGGGAGAGGAGACCCAGTACTTC
CASSSARQGEETQYF
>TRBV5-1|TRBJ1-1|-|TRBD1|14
TGCGCCAGCAGCGTGCTCGACAGGGGAACTGAAGCTTTCTTT
CASSVLDRGTEAFF
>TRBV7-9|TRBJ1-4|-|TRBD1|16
TGTGCCAGCAGCTTAGCTGGACAGGGGGCTAATGAAAAACTGTTTTTT
CASSLAGQGANEKLFF
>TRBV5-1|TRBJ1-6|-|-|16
TGCGCCAGCAGCTTGGACTCAAACAAGTATAATTCACCCCTCCACTTT
CASSLDSNKYNSPLHF
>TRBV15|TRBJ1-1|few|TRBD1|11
TGTGCCACCATTCCGACAGGGGATGCTTTCTTT
CATIPTGDAFF
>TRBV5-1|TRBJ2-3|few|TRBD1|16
TGCGCCAGCAGCTTAGGACAGGGCCTTAGCACAGATACGCAGTATTTT
CASSLGQGLSTDTQYF
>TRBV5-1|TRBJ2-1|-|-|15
TGCGCCAGCAGCTTCTACGGGGGTCCGTACAATGAGCAGTTCTTC
CASSFYGGPYNEQFF